This TCR beta chain was documented in a study of OX40 agonist ivuxolimab in advanced cancers. Across the whole study: All patients had ivuxolimab intravenously every 2 weeks at 0.01 to 10 mg/kg.

Sequencing used immunoSEQ multiplex PCR; TCRdb keeps in-frame clones, though not all of them. The top ten hold roughly 6.5% of the sample, which has 71,000 or so clones, over 85% seen once. Whole-study findings and limits: Doses of 0.1 to 3.0 mg/kg were accompanied by clonal expansion of CD4+ and CD8+ blood T cells by week 6. The study found among the lowest clonal expansion in partial responders at 0.1-3.0 mg/kg.

Germline lookup yields CDR1 SGHNT and CDR2 YYREEE (reference sequence). This CDR3 comprises 14 residues. The V end lost 0 bases, the J end lost 1 base, and 5 bases lay between the germline ends. A note on this clone: Its antigen is still unknown.

The sample here was CD4+ or CD8+ T cells sorted from blood, taken in a trial of the OX40 agonist ivuxolimab. The chain has TRBV5-4 and TRBJ2-4, with D perhaps matching TRBD1 or TRBD2 (5 bases each). This sequence was found in an adult with an advanced solid tumor such as melanoma, head and neck, liver or kidney cancer. The CDR3 DNA reads as TGTGCCAGCAGCTTGGGGGGGGCCAAAAACATTCAGTACTTC. Amino acids: CASSLGGAKNIQYF.